This T cell receptor (beta chain) was observed in a study of tissue T cells after allogeneic stem cell transplantation. Study outcomes and limitations: Some tissue clones might be persisting host cells; their alloreactivity or antigen specificity was not determined. In patients and mice, blood and spleen missed much of tissue repertoire.

With 2 bases clipped from V and 0 bases from J, the junction kept 1 base outside the gene matches. Germline V gene lookup returns CDR1 LGHNA and CDR2 YSYQKL. The CDR3 spans 15 residues. The time point denotes: mouse harvest day 14 after allogeneic transplant. Each mouse received 10^7 T-cell-depleted marrow cells plus 10^6 splenic CD5+ T cells by tail vein. B6 (H2b) cells into BALB/c (H2d) mice; tissues taken at day 7 or 14. TCRbeta CDR3 was sequenced at survey depth with template counts. Only in-frame clones appear in the TCRdb table, and some are missing; sequencing was by immunoSEQ multiplex PCR. The sample records 7,500 to 8,500 clones, around 33% being singletons. As regards this clone: Antigen specificity is unknown. Mouse gene names apply. The read comes to an end 1 residue before the CDR3 does, leaving the germline J gene to fill in the end.

The TCR sequence derives from a female BALB/c mouse given C57BL/6 T cells with graft-versus-host disease after an allogeneic hematopoietic cell transplant. The sample comprised skin. The V gene is TRBV2, the J gene TRBJ2-5, with TRBD2 identical over 8 bases. The part of the CDR3 DNA that was read is TGTGCCAGCAGCCAATTGGGGGGGAACCAAGACACCCAGTAC. Its protein is CASSQLGGNQDTQY. The whole CDR3 protein is CASSQLGGNQDTQYF.